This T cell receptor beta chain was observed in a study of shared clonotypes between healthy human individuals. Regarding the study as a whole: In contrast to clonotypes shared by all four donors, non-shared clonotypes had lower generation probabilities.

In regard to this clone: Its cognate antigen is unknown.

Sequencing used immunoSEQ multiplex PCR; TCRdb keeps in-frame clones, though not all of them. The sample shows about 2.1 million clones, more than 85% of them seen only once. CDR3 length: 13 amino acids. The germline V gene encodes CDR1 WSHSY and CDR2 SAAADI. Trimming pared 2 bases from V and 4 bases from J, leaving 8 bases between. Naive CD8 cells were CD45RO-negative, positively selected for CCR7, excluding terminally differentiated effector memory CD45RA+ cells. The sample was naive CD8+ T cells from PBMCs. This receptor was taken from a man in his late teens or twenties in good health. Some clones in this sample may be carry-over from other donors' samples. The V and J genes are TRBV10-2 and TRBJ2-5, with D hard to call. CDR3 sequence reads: CASSERGVETQYF. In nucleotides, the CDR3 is TGCGCCAGCAGTGAGCGAGGCGTAGAGACCCAGTACTTC.